Here is one T cell receptor (beta chain) with its context. Its target is unknown. Trimming left V 4 bases short and J 3 bases short, with 10 bases between. This CDR3 contains 15 residues. Per the germline V gene, CDR1 is SNHLY and CDR2 is FYNNEI. The authors reverse transcribed all of the isolated RNA, so sequencing captured expressed TCRB transcripts. Clones were sequenced by immunoSEQ multiplex PCR, and TCRdb holds only the in-frame ones, with some missing. The sample lists about 340,000 clones, 6.5% to 10% occurring once. The source of the sample is a study of beta chain features in type 1 diabetes. Whole-study context: In age, gender and cell yields, patients were similar to healthy donors. Examination spanned some 100 million sorted cells from all samples.

Study-level findings and limits: When VDJ junctions were examined, type 1 diabetes patients showed fewer insertions and more deletions.

The TCR was taken from a woman aged 18 to 35 in good health. The sequenced material came from central memory CD4+ T cells from blood. This chain connects TRBV2 to TRBJ2-6, with a weak D call TRBD1 (6 bases). The CDR3 coding sequence is TGTGCCAGCAGTGGTTGGGGGCGTGGGGCCAACGTCCTGACTTTC. Its protein product is CASSGWGRGANVLTF.